This is a list of T cell receptor beta chains from one sample in a study of early T cells in non-severe SARS-CoV-2 infection. Each CDR3 protein is one row after TCRdb ran MiXCR on the 5' RACE reads. The profile covers 20,000 to 25,000 distinct CDR3 sequences, with nearly 5% appearing a single time and around 6.3% taken by the ten largest. Sequencing was done on a sample of whole blood. Receptors originate from an adult who was a healthcare worker with PCR-confirmed SARS-CoV-2 infection or an uninfected control (not recorded which). CDR3s include the opening cysteine and the closing phenylalanine or tryptophan. The D gene is left open where the match is weak. Some rows have no size entry. The others give once, few or many, or a class for an expanded clone.

TRBV4-2	TRBJ2-6	NA	NA	CASSQGGRISGANVLTF	TGTGCCAGCAGCCAAGGGGGGCGAATCTCTGGGGCCAACGTCCTGACTTTC
TRBV18	TRBJ2-7	few	TRBD2	CASSSFQRESYEQYF	TGTGCCAGCTCATCCTTCCAGCGGGAGAGTTACGAGCAGTACTTC
TRBV6-5	TRBJ1-6	few	NA	CASSAVGDTSPLHF	TGTGCCAGCAGTGCAGTGGGAGATACCTCACCCCTCCACTTT
TRBV6-1	TRBJ2-7	NA	TRBD2	CASSPPGTSGRVEQYF	TGTGCCAGCAGTCCACCAGGGACTAGCGGGAGAGTCGAGCAGTACTTC
TRBV6-5	TRBJ1-2	many	NA	CATISQALHYGYTF	TGTGCCACCATTAGCCAGGCTCTCCACTATGGCTACACCTTC
TRBV15	TRBJ2-7	few	TRBD2	CATSRTTSGSPYEQYF	TGTGCCACCAGCAGAACTACTAGCGGGAGTCCCTACGAGCAGTACTTC
TRBV2	TRBJ1-1	many	NA	CATGGETNTEAFF	TGTGCCACCGGCGGGGAGACGAACACTGAAGCTTTCTTT
TRBV28	TRBJ2-1	many	NA	CASSSHEQFF	TGTGCCAGCAGTTCTCATGAGCAGTTCTTC
TRBV29-1	TRBJ2-5	many	NA	CSVAPRGGGQETQYF	TGCAGCGTTGCTCCCAGGGGGGGCGGACAAGAGACCCAGTACTTC
TRBV10-1	TRBJ2-3	many	TRBD1	CASKRDRGSDTQYF	TGCGCCAGCAAACGGGACAGGGGATCAGATACGCAGTATTTT
TRBV7-9	TRBJ2-7	many	TRBD1	CASSRDSFYEQYF	TGTGCCAGCAGCCGGGACAGCTTTTACGAGCAGTACTTC
TRBV7-2	TRBJ1-1	few	NA	CASSLGQIRYTEAFF	TGTGCCAGCAGCTTAGGACAGATTAGGTACACTGAAGCTTTCTTT
TRBV4-1	TRBJ2-7	NA	TRBD1	CASSQGRTGAYEQYF	TGCGCCAGCAGCCAAGGTAGGACAGGGGCCTACGAGCAGTACTTC
TRBV18	TRBJ2-5	many	TRBD2	CASRPLRLAGLQETQYF	TGTGCCAGCCGACCCCTACGACTAGCGGGGTTACAAGAGACCCAGTACTTC
TRBV20-1	TRBJ1-3	few	NA	CSATGTEAGGNTIYF	TGCAGTGCCACCGGGACGGAAGCAGGTGGAAACACCATATATTTT
TRBV2	TRBJ2-7	NA	NA	CASAVSWAGRMVQYF	TGTGCCAGCGCCGTGAGCTGGGCAGGGAGAATGGTGCAGTACTTC
TRBV19	TRBJ1-5	many	TRBD1	CASSRQGSNQPQHF	TGTGCCAGTAGCAGACAGGGGAGCAATCAGCCCCAGCATTTT
TRBV7-9	TRBJ1-1	medium-sized	NA	CASSQPAVGTEAFF	TGTGCCAGCAGCCAACCCGCCGTGGGCACTGAAGCTTTCTTT
TRBV5-1	TRBJ2-2	few	NA	CASSLEGNGELFF	TGCGCCAGCAGCTTGGAGGGGAACGGGGAGCTGTTTTTT
TRBV2	TRBJ2-1	NA	TRBD2	CASSSPGLAGGHGDNEQFF	TGTGCCAGCAGTTCTCCGGGACTAGCGGGAGGGCATGGCGACAATGAGCAGTTCTTC
TRBV29-1	TRBJ2-7	few	NA	CSVDGTRGEQYF	TGCAGCGTTGACGGCACTCGAGGCGAGCAGTACTTC
TRBV7-6	TRBJ1-4	NA	TRBD1	CASSPSTGRHEKLFF	TGTGCCAGCAGCCCGTCGACAGGGCGCCATGAAAAACTGTTTTTT
TRBV7-3	TRBJ2-1	many	TRBD2	CASSPTSGGANEQFF	TGTGCCAGCAGCCCCACTAGCGGGGGGGCCAATGAGCAGTTCTTC
TRBV5-1	TRBJ2-1	few	NA	CASSLYGTTDNEQFF	TGCGCCAGCAGCCTTTACGGGACGACTGACAATGAGCAGTTCTTC
TRBV24-1	TRBJ2-2	many	NA	CATSDFGGAGELFF	TGTGCCACCAGTGATTTTGGAGGGGCCGGGGAGCTGTTTTTT
TRBV5-4	TRBJ2-3	many	NA	CASSLSGGRLTQYF	TGTGCCAGCAGCTTGAGTGGGGGGCGCCTTACGCAGTATTTT
TRBV20-1	TRBJ2-7	NA	NA	CSARPGYEQYF	TGCAGTGCCCGACCAGGTTACGAGCAGTACTTC
TRBV4-1	TRBJ2-3	many	NA	CASSQQTTDTQYF	TGCGCCAGCAGCCAACAAACCACAGATACGCAGTATTTT
TRBV18	TRBJ1-3	many	NA	CASSPIQGLSGNTIYF	TGTGCCAGCTCACCCATCCAGGGGCTTTCCGGAAACACCATATATTTT
TRBV7-2	TRBJ2-1	NA	NA	CASSWDSDNEQFF	TGTGCCAGCAGCTGGGACTCCGACAATGAGCAGTTCTTC
TRBV15	TRBJ1-5	many	NA	CATSRDASRGKGNQPQHF	TGTGCCACCAGCAGAGATGCCAGCCGCGGGAAAGGAAATCAGCCCCAGCATTTT
TRBV29-1	TRBJ2-2	many	TRBD2	CSFKRETNTGELFF	TGCAGCTTTAAGCGGGAGACAAACACCGGGGAGCTGTTTTTT
TRBV18	TRBJ1-1	NA	NA	CASSPPKGVDNTEAFF	TGTGCCAGCTCACCACCGAAGGGTGTAGACAACACTGAAGCTTTCTTT
TRBV12-3/TRBV12-4	TRBJ1-5	NA	NA	CASSFWADDQPQHF	TGTGCCAGCAGTTTCTGGGCAGATGATCAGCCCCAGCATTTT
TRBV6-2/TRBV6-3	TRBJ2-3	NA	NA	CASSYWPRSGLSTQYF	TGTGCCAGCAGTTATTGGCCCCGTTCCGGACTGAGTACGCAGTATTTT
TRBV20-1	TRBJ1-2	many	TRBD1	CSASGDRGRYGYTF	TGCAGTGCTAGTGGGGACAGGGGGCGTTATGGCTACACCTTC
TRBV7-2	TRBJ2-3	many	NA	CASSWSGTSTDTQYF	TGTGCCAGCAGCTGGTCCGGGACTAGCACAGATACGCAGTATTTT
TRBV6-2/TRBV6-3	TRBJ2-4	few	TRBD2	CASSSRTSGVTKNIQYF	TGTGCCAGCAGTTCCAGGACTAGCGGGGTTACCAAAAACATTCAGTACTTC
TRBV6-5	TRBJ2-7	many	NA	CASSRTSSLSYEQYF	TGTGCCAGCAGCCGAACATCATCCCTCTCCTACGAGCAGTACTTC
TRBV30	TRBJ1-1	few	NA	CAWSILSLEGHTEAFF	TGTGCCTGGAGTATCCTATCTTTAGAGGGGCACACTGAAGCTTTCTTT
TRBV7-3	TRBJ2-2	few	NA	CASSPDSLGNTGELFF	TGTGCCAGCAGCCCCGACAGTCTCGGAAACACCGGGGAGCTGTTTTTT
TRBV6-2/TRBV6-3	TRBJ1-2	few	TRBD1	CASSYLTGGTDGYTF	TGTGCCAGCAGTTACTTGACAGGGGGAACAGATGGCTACACCTTC